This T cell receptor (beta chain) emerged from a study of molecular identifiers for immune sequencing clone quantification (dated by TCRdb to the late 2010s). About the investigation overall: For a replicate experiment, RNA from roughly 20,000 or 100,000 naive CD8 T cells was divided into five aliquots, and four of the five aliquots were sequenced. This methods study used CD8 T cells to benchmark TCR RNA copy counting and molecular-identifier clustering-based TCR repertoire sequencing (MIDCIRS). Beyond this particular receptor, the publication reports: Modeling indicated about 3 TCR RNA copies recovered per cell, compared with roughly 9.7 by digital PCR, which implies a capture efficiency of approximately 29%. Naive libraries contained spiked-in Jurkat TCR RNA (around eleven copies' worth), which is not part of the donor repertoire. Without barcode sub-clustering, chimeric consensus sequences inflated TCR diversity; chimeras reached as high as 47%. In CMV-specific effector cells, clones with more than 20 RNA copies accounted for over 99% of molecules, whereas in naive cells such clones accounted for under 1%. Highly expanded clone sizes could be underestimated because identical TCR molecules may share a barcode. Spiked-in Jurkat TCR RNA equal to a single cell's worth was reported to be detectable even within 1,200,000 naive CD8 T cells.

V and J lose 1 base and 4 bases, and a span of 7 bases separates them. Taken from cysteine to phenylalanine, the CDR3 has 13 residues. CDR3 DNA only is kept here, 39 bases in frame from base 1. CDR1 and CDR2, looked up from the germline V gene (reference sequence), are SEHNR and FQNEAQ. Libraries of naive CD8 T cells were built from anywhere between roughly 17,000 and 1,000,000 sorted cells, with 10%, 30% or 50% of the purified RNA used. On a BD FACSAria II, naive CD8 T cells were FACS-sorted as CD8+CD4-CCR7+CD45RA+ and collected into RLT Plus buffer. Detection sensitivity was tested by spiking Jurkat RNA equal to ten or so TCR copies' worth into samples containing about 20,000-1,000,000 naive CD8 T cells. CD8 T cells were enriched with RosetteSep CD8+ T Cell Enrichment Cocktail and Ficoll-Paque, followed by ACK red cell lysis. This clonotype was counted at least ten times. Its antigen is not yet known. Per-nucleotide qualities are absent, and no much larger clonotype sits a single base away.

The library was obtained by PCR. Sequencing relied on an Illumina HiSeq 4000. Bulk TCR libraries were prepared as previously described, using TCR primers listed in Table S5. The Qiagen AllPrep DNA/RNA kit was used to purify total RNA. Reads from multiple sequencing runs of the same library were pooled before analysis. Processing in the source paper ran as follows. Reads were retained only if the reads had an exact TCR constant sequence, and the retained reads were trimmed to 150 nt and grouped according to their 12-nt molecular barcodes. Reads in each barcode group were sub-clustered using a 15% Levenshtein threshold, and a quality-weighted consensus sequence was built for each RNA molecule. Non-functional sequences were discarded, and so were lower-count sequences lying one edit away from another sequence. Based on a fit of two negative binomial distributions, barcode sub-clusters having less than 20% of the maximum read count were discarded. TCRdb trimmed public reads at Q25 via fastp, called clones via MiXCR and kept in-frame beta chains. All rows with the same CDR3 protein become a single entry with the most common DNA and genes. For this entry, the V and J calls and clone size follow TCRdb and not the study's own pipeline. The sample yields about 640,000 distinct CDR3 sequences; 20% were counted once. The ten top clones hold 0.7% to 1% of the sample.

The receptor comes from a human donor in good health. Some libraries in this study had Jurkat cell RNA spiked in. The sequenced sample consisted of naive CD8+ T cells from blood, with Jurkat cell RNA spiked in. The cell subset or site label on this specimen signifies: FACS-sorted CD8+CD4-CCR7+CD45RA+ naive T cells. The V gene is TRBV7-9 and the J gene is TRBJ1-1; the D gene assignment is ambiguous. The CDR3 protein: CASSLVLGTEAFF. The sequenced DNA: TGTGCCAGCAGCTTAGTTTTAGGCACTGAAGCTTTCTTT.